This T cell receptor beta chain was sequenced in a study of T cell repertoires in cytomegalovirus infection. On this clonotype: Its specificity is not known. The germline gene is not matched at one end of the junction; a read error may be the cause.

MiXCR was run by TCRdb on the reads, yielding one entry per CDR3 protein. The data contain about 920,000 distinct CDR3 sequences, approximately 30% of them singletons. The length of the CDR3 is 18 residues. From germline, CDR1 is MGHRA and CDR2 YSYEKL. The chain uses TRBV4-1 and TRBJ2-4; tentative D call: TRBD1 (6 bases). This material consisted of cultured CD8+ T cells from PBMCs, taken from culture after CMV antigen stimulation. This TCR derives from a human donor in good health (CMV status not recorded). Some clones in this sample may be carry-over from other donors' samples. DNA for the CDR3: TGTGCCAGCAGCCAAGATCATGAGGGCAGGGGACCCAAAAACATTCAGTACTTC. The encoded protein is CASSQDHEGRGPKNIQYF.